This T cell receptor beta chain is drawn from a study of blood T cell repertoires in COVID-19. Whole-study context: Researchers got acute and convalescent COVID-19 samples from the United States, Italy and Spain. Sources were T cells, B-cell-depleted T cells, or PBMCs; the material itself was cDNA or gDNA.

This clone has only one observation. Per the study methods: Amplified reference gene primers provided the basis for estimating nucleated cell counts. Produced via immunoSEQ multiplex PCR; TCRdb's table is partial and in-frame only. The D gene and trimming were derived from the DNA, and the V and J assignments and clone size from that table. The table has approximately 240,000 clones, about 80% seen once; the top ten hold roughly 2.3%. The trim removed 4 bases at V and 3 bases at J, leaving 3 bases unmatched. Germline V gives CDR1 MRHNA, CDR2 SNTAGT. The CDR3 contains 13 residues. Sequencing input: peripheral blood. This receptor was taken from a woman aged 55-70 years with acute or convalescent COVID-19. V and J are TRBV6-4 and TRBJ2-7; TRBD2 matches 7 bases. CDR3 loop: CASSVASGYEQYF. In nucleotides, the CDR3 is TGTGCCAGCAGTGTCGCTAGCGGCTACGAGCAGTACTTC.